Each of the 21 T cell receptor beta chains below was sequenced from the same sample in a study of T cells in Graves' hyperthyroidism and ophthalmopathy. RNA transcripts yielded amplified TCR beta CDR3 regions. RT-PCR in the first round (using the HTBI primer set) targeted the TCR CDR3. In TCRdb, the multiplex PCR reads were re-called with MiXCR into one record per CDR3 protein. The sample has around 500,000 distinct CDR3 sequences; around an eighth are singletons. Specimen: blood. The receptors here all came from a woman under 30 with Graves' hyperthyroidism.

This clonotype appeared many times. V usage is TRBV27 and J usage is TRBJ1-5, with D possibly being TRBD1 (5 bases). Germline loops: CDR1 MNHEY, CDR2 SMNVEV (reference sequence). The CDR3 consists of 14 residues. The V gene lost 3 bases and the J gene lost 5 bases, with 11 bases spanning the gap. The CDR3 nucleotides are TGTGCCAGCAGTTTTGGGGGGTTGTATCAGCCCCAGCATTTT. Its translation: CASSFGGLYQPQHF.

This clonotype was seen only a few times. The chain has TRBV19 and TRBJ1-2, with 7 bases fitting TRBD1. Germline V gene lookup returns CDR1 LNHDA and CDR2 SQIVND (reference sequence). This CDR3 has 13 residues. V trimming: 6 bases; J trimming: 6 bases; junction bases outside the gene matches: 7. The CDR3 is CASSTGDSNGYTF. The CDR3 bases are TGTGCCAGTAGCACAGGGGACTCGAATGGCTACACCTTC.

This clonotype was recorded at least ten times. The chain has TRBV28 and TRBJ1-2; the D gene is possibly TRBD1 (5 bases). In germline, CDR1 is MDHEN, CDR2 SYDVKM. Trimming shortened V by 2 bases and J by 8 bases, and 21 bases separated the two germline ends. There are 16 residues in the CDR3. CDR3 sequence: CASSLRLRGSSVGYTF. DNA for the CDR3: TGTGCCAGCAGTTTACGCCTCCGGGGCAGTTCTGTGGGCTACACCTTC.

This clonotype was seen many times. This rearrangement joins TRBV7-9 to TRBJ2-1; 8 bases are shared with TRBD2. Per the germline V gene, CDR1 is SEHNR and CDR2 is FQNEAQ (reference sequence). The CDR3 sequence is 16 residues long. The trim removed 6 bases at V and 2 bases at J, leaving 9 bases unmatched. The CDR3 sequence is CASSPKREKTYNEQFF. The CDR3 DNA reads TGTGCCAGCAGTCCGAAGCGGGAGAAGACCTACAATGAGCAGTTCTTC.

This clonotype was counted many times. The gene calls are TRBV2 and TRBJ2-5, with 13 nucleotides matching TRBD2. The J segment lost 5 bases and the V segment lost 1 base, leaving 1 base of the junction unmatched. The CDR3 runs to 15 residues. Germline V gene lookup returns CDR1 SNHLY and CDR2 FYNNEI. CDR3 DNA: TGTGCCAGCAGTGAAGAGACTAGCGGGAGGGAGACCCAGTACTTC. As protein: CASSEETSGRETQYF.

In this sample, this clonotype turned up many times. The chain carries TRBV5-6 and TRBJ1-1; TRBD1 is a possible D gene (6 bases). CDR3 size: 15 residues. The germline V gene encodes CDR1 SGHDT and CDR2 YYEEEE. With 0 bases removed from V and 5 bases from J, the gap between germline ends came to 14 bases. DNA for the CDR3: TGTGCCAGCAGCTTGGGAAACAGGGTTTGGACTGAAGCTTTCTTT. Translation gives CASSLGNRVWTEAFF.

CDR3 sequence: CASSLLGLVSYEQYV. The CDR3 region has the DNA TGTGCCAGCAGCTTATTGGGACTAGTTTCCTACGAGCAGTACGTC. The V and J genes are TRBV7-9 and TRBJ2-7; 8 nucleotides line up with TRBD2. The CDR3 runs 15 residues. The junction had 4 bases not matched to a gene; V was cut back by 2 bases and J by 1 base. Germline assignment: CDR1 SEHNR and CDR2 FQNEAQ (reference sequence).

The chain employs TRBV6-1 and TRBJ2-7; 9 positions match TRBD2. CDR1 is MNHNS and CDR2 is SASEGT in the germline V gene. The CDR3 runs 15 residues. V dropped 5 bases and J dropped 0; count of bases not matched to a gene: 5. This chain's CDR3 is CASSPYSGSSYEQYV. The CDR3 nucleotides are TGTGCCAGCAGTCCCTATAGCGGGAGCTCCTACGAGCAGTACGTC.

The chain's CDR3 is CASSEIVYLTPDIYSNQPQHF. CDR3 nucleotide sequence: TGTGCCAGCAGTGAGATTGTATATCTAACGCCGGACATATATAGCAATCAGCCCCAGCATTTT. The chain employs TRBV6-4 and TRBJ1-5, with a tentative D call TRBD1 (5 bases). From germline, CDR1 is MRHNA and CDR2 SNTAGT. Deletions cut 3 bases from V and 0 bases from J, with 27 bases between. The CDR3 runs 21 residues.

This clonotype was picked up a small number of times. The chain is built from TRBV19 and TRBJ1-3; 8 bases fit TRBD1. The V gene's germline CDR1 is LNHDA and CDR2 SQIVND (reference sequence). The CDR3 covers 18 residues. V was pared by 4 bases and J by 0 bases, with 11 bases of the junction left unmatched. The CDR3 DNA reads as TGTGCCAGTAGTACTTCCTTGGGACAGGCTCTCTCTGGAAACACCATATATTTT. Its protein is CASSTSLGQALSGNTIYF.

The table lists this clonotype with a few counts. This rearrangement joins TRBV29-1 to TRBJ1-2, with a tentative D call TRBD1 (5 bases). V was clipped by 4 bases and J by 4 bases, with 13 bases between them. CDR1 SQVTM and CDR2 ANQGSEA come from the germline V gene. This CDR3 has 13 amino acids. CDR3 protein: CSVGTSTTYGYTF. DNA for the CDR3: TGCAGCGTTGGGACATCTACGACCTATGGCTACACCTTC.

This clonotype was observed at least ten times. The rearrangement uses TRBV3-1 and TRBJ2-3, with 8 bases lining up with TRBD2. J lost 3 bases, V lost 0 bases, and 5 bases had no gene match. In germline, CDR1 is LGHDT, CDR2 YNNKEL (reference sequence). CDR3 size: 16 residues. CDR3 sequence: CASSQDSGGPTDTQYF. In nucleotides, the CDR3 is TGTGCCAGCAGCCAAGATTCGGGAGGGCCGACAGATACGCAGTATTTT.

This clonotype has ten or more counts. The chain combines TRBV29-1 with TRBJ2-5; tentatively, D is TRBD2 (6 bases). V was clipped by 0 bases and J by 5 bases, with 13 bases between them. CDR3 length: 14 residues. In germline, CDR1 is SQVTM, CDR2 ANQGSEA. CDR3 region: CSVEEGRGSETQYF. CDR3 DNA sequence: TGCAGCGTTGAAGAAGGTCGGGGGTCCGAGACCCAGTACTTC.

This clonotype showed up just once. The J gene is TRBJ2-3, the V gene TRBV28; no clear D. V shed 5 bases and J shed 11 bases, with 14 bases lying between them. The CDR3 consists of 12 residues. The V gene's germline CDR1 is MDHEN and CDR2 SYDVKM. CDR3 coding DNA: TGTGCCAGCAGTAGCTTTCTTTTGGGGCAGTATTTT. Residues: CASSSFLLGQYF. The full variable domain, rest sourced from reference TRBV28 and TRBJ2-3, is DVKVTQSSRYLVKRTGEKVFLECVQDMDHENMFWYRQDPGLGLRLIYFSYDVKMKEKGDIPEGYSVSREKKERFSLILESASTNQTSMYLCASSSFLLGQYFGPGTRLTVL.

This clonotype was seen repeatedly, ten times or more. The V gene is TRBV19, the J gene TRBJ1-5; D uncertain. Germline loops: CDR1 LNHDA, CDR2 SQIVND (reference sequence). V lost 9 bases and J lost 3, with 24 bases in between. The CDR3 has 17 amino acids. CDR3 coding DNA: TGTGCCAGCTCCCCCGACGTTGGGCAGCCGTTCAATCAGCCCCAGCATTTT. This codes for CASSPDVGQPFNQPQHF.

This clonotype has a count of ten or more. The chain carries TRBV5-1 and TRBJ1-2; D perhaps matches TRBD1 (5 bases). Germline V gene sequence: CDR1 SGHRS, CDR2 YFSETQ. The CDR3 has 13 amino acids. Trimming stripped 2 bases from V and 3 bases from J, with 8 bases between. The CDR3: CASSFFRDYGYTF. The CDR3 DNA reads TGCGCCAGCAGCTTCTTCAGGGACTATGGCTACACCTTC.

This clonotype was seen a few times. The V and J genes are TRBV7-9 and TRBJ2-1; TRBD2 is a possible D gene (6 bases). V lost 2 bases and J 7 bases, leaving 21 bases between the germline ends. CDR3 length: 17 residues. CDR1 is SEHNR, CDR2 FQNEAQ, per germline (reference sequence). In nucleotides, the CDR3 is TGTGCCAGCAGCTTAAGATGGGCCGGGAGACGGGGAAATGAGCAGTTCTTC. Translation: CASSLRWAGRRGNEQFF.

This clonotype was observed a handful of times. The DNA of the CDR3 is TGCGCCAGCAGCCCCGGGGGAGAGGCTGACTACACCTTC. Encoded protein: CASSPGGEADYTF. The V and J genes are TRBV5-1 and TRBJ1-2; D may be TRBD1 (5 bases). V was clipped by 4 bases and J by 10 bases, with 17 bases between them. The CDR3 runs 13 residues. Germline V CDR1 and CDR2: SGHRS, YFSETQ.

This clonotype was seen more than once but under ten times. This sequence joins TRBV5-6 and TRBJ1-1; D is unresolved. The CDR3 spans 14 residues. V lost 0 bases and J lost 2, with 8 bases in between. Germline-derived CDR1 and CDR2 are SGHDT and YYEEEE. The CDR3: CASSLAVVNTEAFF. In nucleotides, the CDR3 is TGTGCCAGCAGCTTGGCGGTGGTAAACACTGAAGCTTTCTTT.

This clonotype has ten or more counts. The chain carries TRBV2 and TRBJ2-3, with 9 bases matching TRBD2. The CDR3 contains 18 residues. J lost 2 bases, V lost 1 base, and 10 bases had no gene match. Per germline, CDR1 SNHLY and CDR2 FYNNEI. The CDR3 DNA reads TGTGCCAGCAGTGAAGGAGCGGGGGGCCTACTACACACAGATACGCAGTATTTT. Residues: CASSEGAGGLLHTDTQYF. The full variable domain, in which reference TRBV2 and TRBJ2-3 provide the parts outside the CDR3, is EPEVTQTPSHQVTQMGQEVILRCVPISNHLYFYWYRQILGQKVEFLVSFYNNEISEKSEIFDDQFSVERPDGSNFTLKIRSTKLEDSAMYFCASSEGAGGLLHTDTQYFGPGTRLTVL.

The J gene is TRBJ2-5, the V gene TRBV7-8, with D tentatively TRBD2 (5 bases). The V end lost 5 bases, the J end lost 4 bases, and 17 bases lay between the germline ends. This CDR3 is 15 amino acids long. CDR1 SGHVS and CDR2 FQNEAQ come from the germline V gene. CDR3 sequence reads: CASSPRVVRGETQYF. CDR3 coding DNA: TGTGCCAGCAGCCCGCGAGTCGTTCGGGGAGAGACCCAGTACTTC.